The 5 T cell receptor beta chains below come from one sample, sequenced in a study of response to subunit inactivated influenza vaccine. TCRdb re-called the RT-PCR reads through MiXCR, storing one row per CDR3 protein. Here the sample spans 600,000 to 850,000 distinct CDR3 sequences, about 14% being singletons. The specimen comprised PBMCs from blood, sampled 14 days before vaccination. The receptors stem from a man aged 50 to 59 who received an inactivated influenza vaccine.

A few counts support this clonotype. The CDR3 reads CASRTASGVNSYEQYF. In DNA, the CDR3 is TGTGCCAGCAGGACGGCTAGCGGGGTCAACTCCTACGAGCAGTACTTC. This sequence joins TRBV27 and TRBJ2-7, with 9 bases lining up with TRBD2. The CDR3 is made up of 16 amino acids. V was pared by 6 bases and J by 0 bases, with 9 bases of the junction left unmatched. Germline assignment: CDR1 MNHEY and CDR2 SMNVEV (reference sequence).

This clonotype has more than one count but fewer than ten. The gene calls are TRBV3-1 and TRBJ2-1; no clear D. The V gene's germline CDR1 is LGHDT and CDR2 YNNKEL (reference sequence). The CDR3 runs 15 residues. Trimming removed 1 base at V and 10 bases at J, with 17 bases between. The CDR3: CASSQVPGSGEEQFF. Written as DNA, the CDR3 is TGTGCCAGCAGCCAAGTGCCCGGATCCGGAGAGGAGCAGTTCTTC.

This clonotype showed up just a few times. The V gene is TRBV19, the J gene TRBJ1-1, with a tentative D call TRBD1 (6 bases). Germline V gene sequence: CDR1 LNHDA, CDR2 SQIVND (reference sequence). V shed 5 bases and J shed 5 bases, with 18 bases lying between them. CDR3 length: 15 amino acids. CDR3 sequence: CASSPPGQWGTEAFF. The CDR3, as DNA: TGTGCCAGTAGTCCCCCGGGACAATGGGGAACTGAAGCTTTCTTT.

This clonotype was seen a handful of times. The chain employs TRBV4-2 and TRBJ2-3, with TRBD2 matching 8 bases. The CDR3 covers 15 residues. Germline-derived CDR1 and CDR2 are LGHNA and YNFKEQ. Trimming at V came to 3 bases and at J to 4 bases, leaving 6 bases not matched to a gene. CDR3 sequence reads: CASSHRGGPPDTQYF. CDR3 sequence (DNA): TGTGCCAGCAGCCATCGGGGGGGCCCCCCAGATACGCAGTATTTT.

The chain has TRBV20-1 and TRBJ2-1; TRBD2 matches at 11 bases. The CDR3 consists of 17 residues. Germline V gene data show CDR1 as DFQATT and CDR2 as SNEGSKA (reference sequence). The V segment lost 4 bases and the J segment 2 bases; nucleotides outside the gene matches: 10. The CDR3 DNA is TGCAGTGCTAACCCCTTACTAGCGGGAGCGGCCTACAATGAGCAGTTCTTC. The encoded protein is CSANPLLAGAAYNEQFF.